This T cell receptor beta chain was observed in a study of blood T cell repertoires in COVID-19. CDR1 and CDR2 (germline): MGHDK, SYGVNS. There are 16 residues in the CDR3. Trimming at V came to 4 bases and at J to 1 base, leaving 6 bases not matched to a gene. This table comes from immunoSEQ multiplex PCR, and its TCRdb copy is limited to in-frame clones, with some not included. This sample has some 93,000 clones, with roughly three quarters found just once. Sequencing was performed on peripheral blood. The sequence came from a human donor in a cohort sampled during active COVID-19. The chain couples TRBV25-1 to TRBJ2-4; TRBD2 matches at 8 bases. This CDR3 is CASSAAGGGAKNIQYF. CDR3 DNA: TGTGCCAGCAGTGCGGCAGGCGGGGGGGCCAAAAACATTCAGTACTTC.